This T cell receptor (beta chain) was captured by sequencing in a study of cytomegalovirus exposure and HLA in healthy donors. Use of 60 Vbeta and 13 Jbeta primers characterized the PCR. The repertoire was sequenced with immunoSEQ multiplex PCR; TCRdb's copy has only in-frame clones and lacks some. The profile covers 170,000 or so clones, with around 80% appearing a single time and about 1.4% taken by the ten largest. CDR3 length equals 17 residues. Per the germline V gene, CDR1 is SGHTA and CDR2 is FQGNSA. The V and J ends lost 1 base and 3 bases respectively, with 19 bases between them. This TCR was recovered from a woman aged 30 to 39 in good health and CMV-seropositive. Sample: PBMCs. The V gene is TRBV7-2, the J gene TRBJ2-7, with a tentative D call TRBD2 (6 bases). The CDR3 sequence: CASSLGGLSRINYEQYF. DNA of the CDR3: TGTGCCAGCAGCTTAGGGGGACTGAGCCGTATAAACTACGAGCAGTACTTC. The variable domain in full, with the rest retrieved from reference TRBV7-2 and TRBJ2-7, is GAGVSQSPSNKVTEKGKDVELRCDPISGHTALYWYRQSLGQGLEFLIYFQGNSAPDKSGLPSDRFSAERTGGSVSTLTIQRTQQEDSAVYLCASSLGGLSRINYEQYFGPGTRLTVT.